The clone carrying this T cell receptor beta chain appeared many times. The sample comes from a study of regulatory T cells in long-lasting Graves disease. The time point was: newly diagnosed GD, antithyroid drugs for less than 3 months. TCR sequences were obtained from RNA taken from PBMCs. CDR3-region Arm-PCR and iRepertoire HTBI primers produced the TCR beta libraries. TCRdb passed the multiplex PCR reads through MiXCR, listing each CDR3 protein once. This sample has 420,000 or so distinct CDR3 sequences, with roughly 17% found just once. J gave up 3 bases and V 3 bases, and 8 bases lay outside the gene matches. Germline values: CDR1 DFQATT, CDR2 SNEGSKA (reference sequence). The CDR3 has 15 residues. These same records also appear under a second study, on T cells in Graves' hyperthyroidism and ophthalmopathy. This second report adds: Uncontrolled infection, other autoimmune disease, pregnancy or lactation barred patients from enrollment. Diagnosis rested on symptoms, serum thyroxine and TRAb, thyroid ultrasound, and orbital computed tomography. Using the HTBI primer set, a first-round RT-PCR was run on the TCR CDR3.

The sample in question was peripheral blood mononuclear cells (PBMCs), obtained at new diagnosis, from a patient treated with antithyroid drugs. This sequence originates from a woman younger than 35 with Graves disease. The rearrangement uses TRBV20-1 and TRBJ2-7; TRBD2 agrees at 10 bases. The DNA of the CDR3 is TGCAGTGCTAGGGCCGGACTAGCGGAGATCTACGAGCAGTACTTC. This sequence encodes CSARAGLAEIYEQYF.